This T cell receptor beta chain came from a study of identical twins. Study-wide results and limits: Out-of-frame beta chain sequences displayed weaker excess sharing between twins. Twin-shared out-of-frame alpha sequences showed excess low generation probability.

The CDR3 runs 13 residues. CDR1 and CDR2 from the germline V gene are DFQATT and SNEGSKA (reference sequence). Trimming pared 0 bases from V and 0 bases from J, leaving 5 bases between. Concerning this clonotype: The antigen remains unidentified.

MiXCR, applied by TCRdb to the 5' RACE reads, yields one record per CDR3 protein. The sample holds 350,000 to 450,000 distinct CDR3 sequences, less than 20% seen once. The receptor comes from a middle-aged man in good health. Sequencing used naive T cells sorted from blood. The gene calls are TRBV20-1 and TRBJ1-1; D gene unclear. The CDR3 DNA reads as TGCAGTGCTAGAGATCGGTTGAACACTGAAGCTTTCTTT. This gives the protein CSARDRLNTEAFF.